This T cell receptor (beta chain) was captured in a study of blood T cell repertoires in COVID-19. CDR1 and CDR2 (germline): LNHNV, YYDKDF (reference sequence). The CDR3 loop spans 13 amino acids. Trimming shortened V by 5 bases and J by 6 bases, and 14 bases separated the two germline ends. Sequencing was performed with immunoSEQ multiplex PCR; in TCRdb, only in-frame clones are kept and a portion is missing. Here the sample spans under 250,000 clones, roughly 85% being singletons. This sequence joins TRBV15 and TRBJ2-7, with D tentatively TRBD1 (6 bases). The TCR originated in a woman aged 70-85 years with COVID-19, enrolled during active disease. Specimen: peripheral blood. CDR3 in DNA: TGTGCCACCAGCGTAGGGGGAAGGCTCGAGCAGTACTTC. Protein sequence: CATSVGGRLEQYF.